A single T cell receptor (beta chain) is shown here with its context. The method was immunoSEQ multiplex PCR; TCRdb's version includes in-frame clones alone and lacks a portion of them. The sample lists approximately 500,000 clones; 60% to 85% were seen once. This sample was included in a study of shared clonotypes between healthy human individuals. Researchers drew on around 83 million PBMCs for genomic DNA from unsorted samples. There are 13 residues in the CDR3. Trimming left V 4 bases short and J 7 bases short, with 17 bases between. The germline CDR1 and CDR2 sequences are GTSNPN and SVGIG (reference sequence).

The sequenced sample was PBMCs. The source is a woman in her thirties or forties in good health. Some clones in this sample may be carry-over from other donors' samples. The rearrangement links TRBV30 to TRBJ2-7; the D gene is possibly TRBD2 (6 bases). CDR3 DNA: TGTGCCTGGACCCAACCGCCTGGGAGGGAGCAGTACTTC. Translating gives CAWTQPPGREQYF.